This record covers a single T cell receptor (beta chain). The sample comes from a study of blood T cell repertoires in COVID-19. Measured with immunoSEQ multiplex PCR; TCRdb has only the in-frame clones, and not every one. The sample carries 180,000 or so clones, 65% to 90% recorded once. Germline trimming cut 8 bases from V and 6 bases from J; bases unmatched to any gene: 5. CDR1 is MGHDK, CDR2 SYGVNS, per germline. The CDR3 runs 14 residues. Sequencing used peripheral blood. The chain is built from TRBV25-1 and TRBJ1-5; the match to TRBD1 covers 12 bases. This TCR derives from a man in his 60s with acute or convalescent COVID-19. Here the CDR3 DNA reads TGTGCCAGCTCGGGACAGGGGGCCGGTCAGCCCCAGCATTTT. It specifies CASSGQGAGQPQHF.